This TCR beta chain emerged from a study of cytomegalovirus exposure and HLA in healthy donors. About this clone itself: What it binds is unknown.

The PCR had 60 Vbeta and 13 Jbeta primers. Profiling relied on immunoSEQ multiplex PCR, and the TCRdb table lists in-frame clones only, not all of them. The sample lists over 150,000 clones, 82% occurring once. Trimming took 0 bases from V and 0 from J, leaving 6 bases between them. Germline CDR1 reads SGHTA; CDR2 reads FQGNSA. The CDR3 length is 15 residues. Notes on the study in general: The majority of TCR sequences were rare, yet some public TCRs appeared in many donors.

The clonotype comes from a boy aged 2 to 9 in good health and CMV-seronegative. The rearrangement uses TRBV7-2 and TRBJ2-1, with D possibly matching TRBD2 (5 bases). The sample comprised PBMCs. CDR3 nucleotides: TGTGCCAGCAGCTTAGCAGGGAGCTCCTACAATGAGCAGTTCTTC. It codes for CASSLAGSSYNEQFF. Looking up the rest from reference TRBV7-2 and TRBJ2-1 gives the full variable domain: GAGVSQSPSNKVTEKGKDVELRCDPISGHTALYWYRQSLGQGLEFLIYFQGNSAPDKSGLPSDRFSAERTGGSVSTLTIQRTQQEDSAVYLCASSLAGSSYNEQFFGPGTRLTVL.